The source of this T cell receptor (beta chain) is a study of CD8 T cells in ankylosing spondylitis. Libraries for TCR beta were made by quantitative 5'-RACE with molecular barcodes. In TCRdb, the 5' RACE reads were re-called with MiXCR into one record per CDR3 protein. The repertoire holds a few hundred thousand distinct CDR3 sequences, with about a fifth as singletons. The CDR3 covers 17 residues. Germline values: CDR1 LGHNT, CDR2 FRNRAP. Trimming removed 7 bases from V and 3 bases from J; junction bases left unmatched: 11. This clonotype was counted only a few times. No antigen is known for it. Points from the study as a whole: Some of these motif variants have turned up before, in reports on reactive arthritis synovial fluid and blood. Significant enrichment of disease-linked clones was reportedly seen in matched ankylosing spondylitis synovial fluid. What seemed typical of ankylosing spondylitis blood was a TCR beta motif built from about 8 highly homologous variants. Disease-associated clones were CD8+ and fairly uncommon in peripheral blood.

The sequencing input was blood, either unsorted or a sorted T cell fraction (not recorded which). The chain couples TRBV12-5 to TRBJ2-3; 12 nucleotides match TRBD2. The clonotype was recovered from a male donor with ankylosing spondylitis. The CDR3 DNA reads TGTGCTAGTGCCAACCCCACACTAGCGGGAGGAACAGATACGCAGTATTTT. Residues: CASANPTLAGGTDTQYF.